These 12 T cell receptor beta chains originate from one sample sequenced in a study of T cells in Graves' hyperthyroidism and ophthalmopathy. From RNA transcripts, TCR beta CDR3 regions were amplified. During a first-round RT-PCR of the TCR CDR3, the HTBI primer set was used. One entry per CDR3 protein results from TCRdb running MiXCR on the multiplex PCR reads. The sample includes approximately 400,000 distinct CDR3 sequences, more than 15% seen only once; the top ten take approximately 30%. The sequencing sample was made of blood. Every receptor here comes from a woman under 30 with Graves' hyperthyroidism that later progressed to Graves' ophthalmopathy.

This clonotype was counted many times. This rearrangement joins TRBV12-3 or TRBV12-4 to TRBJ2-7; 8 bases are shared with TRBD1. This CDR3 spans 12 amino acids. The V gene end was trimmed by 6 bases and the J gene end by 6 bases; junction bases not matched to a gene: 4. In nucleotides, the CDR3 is TGTGCCAGCAGCTCGACAGGGGCCGAGCAGTACTTC. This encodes CASSSTGAEQYF.

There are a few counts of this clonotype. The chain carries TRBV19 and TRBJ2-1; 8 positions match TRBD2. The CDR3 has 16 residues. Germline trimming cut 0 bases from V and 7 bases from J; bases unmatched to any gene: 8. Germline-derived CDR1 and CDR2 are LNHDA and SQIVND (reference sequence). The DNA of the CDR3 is TGTGCCAGTAGTATAGATCGGGCGGGGGGAGGAAATGAGCAGTTCTTC. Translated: CASSIDRAGGGNEQFF.

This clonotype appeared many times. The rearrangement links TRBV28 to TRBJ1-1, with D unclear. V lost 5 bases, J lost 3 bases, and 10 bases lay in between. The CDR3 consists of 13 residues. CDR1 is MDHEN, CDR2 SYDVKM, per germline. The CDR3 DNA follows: TGTGCCAGCAGTGCCTCCCGGGACACTGAAGCTTTCTTT. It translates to CASSASRDTEAFF.

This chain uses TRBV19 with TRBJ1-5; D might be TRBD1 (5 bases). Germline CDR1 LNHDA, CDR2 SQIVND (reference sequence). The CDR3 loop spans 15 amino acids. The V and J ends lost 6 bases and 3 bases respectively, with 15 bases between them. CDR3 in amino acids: CASRRGASDNQPQHF. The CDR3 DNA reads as TGTGCCAGTAGGAGGGGCGCGTCGGACAATCAGCCCCAGCATTTT.

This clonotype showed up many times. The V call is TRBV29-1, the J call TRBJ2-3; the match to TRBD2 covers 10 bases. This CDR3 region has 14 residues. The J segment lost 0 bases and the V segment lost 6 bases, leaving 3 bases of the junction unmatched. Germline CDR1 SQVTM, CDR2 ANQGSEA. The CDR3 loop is CSVGLASSTDTQYF. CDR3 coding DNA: TGCAGCGTGGGACTAGCGTCTAGCACAGATACGCAGTATTTT.

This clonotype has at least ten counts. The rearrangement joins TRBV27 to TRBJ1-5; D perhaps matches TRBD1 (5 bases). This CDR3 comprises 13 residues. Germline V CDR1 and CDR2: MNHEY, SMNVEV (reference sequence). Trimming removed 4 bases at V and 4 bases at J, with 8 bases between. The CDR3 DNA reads TGTGCCAGCAGTTATGCAGGGAATCAGCCCCAGCATTTT. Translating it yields CASSYAGNQPQHF.

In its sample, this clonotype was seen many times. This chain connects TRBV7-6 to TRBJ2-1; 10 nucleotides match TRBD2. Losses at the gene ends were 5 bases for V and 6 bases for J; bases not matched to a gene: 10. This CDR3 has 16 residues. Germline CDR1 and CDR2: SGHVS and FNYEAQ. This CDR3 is CASSPVFLAGANEQFF. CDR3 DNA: TGTGCCAGCAGCCCAGTATTCCTAGCGGGAGCCAATGAGCAGTTCTTC.

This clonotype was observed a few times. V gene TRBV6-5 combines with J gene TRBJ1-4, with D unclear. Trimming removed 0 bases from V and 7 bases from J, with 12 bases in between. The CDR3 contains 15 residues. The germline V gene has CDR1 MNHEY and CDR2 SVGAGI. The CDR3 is CASSYSFRGGEKLFF. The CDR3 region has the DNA TGTGCCAGCAGTTACTCGTTCCGGGGAGGTGAAAAACTGTTTTTT.

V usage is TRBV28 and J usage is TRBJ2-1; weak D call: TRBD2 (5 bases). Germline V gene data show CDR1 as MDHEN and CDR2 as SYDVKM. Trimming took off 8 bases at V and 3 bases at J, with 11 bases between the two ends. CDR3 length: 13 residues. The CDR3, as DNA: TGTGCCAGCCTGAGCGGCAACTACAATGAGCAGTTCTTC. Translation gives CASLSGNYNEQFF.

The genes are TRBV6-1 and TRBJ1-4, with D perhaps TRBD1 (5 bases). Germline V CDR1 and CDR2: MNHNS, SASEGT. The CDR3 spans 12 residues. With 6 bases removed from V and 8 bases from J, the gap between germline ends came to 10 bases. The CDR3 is CASSPTVEKLFF. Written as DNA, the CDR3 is TGTGCCAGCAGCCCGACAGTAGAAAAACTGTTTTTT.

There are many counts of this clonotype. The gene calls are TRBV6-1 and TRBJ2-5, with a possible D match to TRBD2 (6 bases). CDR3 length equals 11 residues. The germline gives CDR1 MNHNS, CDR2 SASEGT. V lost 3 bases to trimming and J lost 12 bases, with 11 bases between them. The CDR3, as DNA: TGTGCCAGCAGTGACAAAGGAGGGGAGTACTTC. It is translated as CASSDKGGEYF.

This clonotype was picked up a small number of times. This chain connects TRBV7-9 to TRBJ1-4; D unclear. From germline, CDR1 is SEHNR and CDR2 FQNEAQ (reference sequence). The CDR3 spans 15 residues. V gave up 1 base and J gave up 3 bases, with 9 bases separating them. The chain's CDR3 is CASSLVQDPNEKLFF. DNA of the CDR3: TGTGCCAGCAGCTTAGTTCAGGACCCTAATGAAAAACTGTTTTTT.